One sample yielded the 16 T cell receptor beta chains listed below, sequenced in a study of T cell repertoires in ileal Crohn's disease. As for time point: neoterminal ileum biopsy at postoperative endoscopy, about 6 months after surgery. Using immunoSEQ multiplex PCR, the repertoire was profiled, and TCRdb retains in-frame clones only, with some absent. The profile shows over a thousand clones, around 90% of them singletons. The specimen was ileal tissue. The origin of the receptors is an adult with Crohn's disease.

V is TRBV5-1 and J is TRBJ2-2, with a possible D match to TRBD2 (5 bases). Germline CDR1 reads SGHRS; CDR2 reads YFSETQ. The V gene lost 0 bases and the J gene lost 5 bases, with 5 bases spanning the gap. The CDR3 sequence is 13 residues long. The DNA of the CDR3 is TGCGCCAGCAGCTTGGGCGGGACCGGGGAGCTGTTTTTT. Protein: CASSLGGTGELFF. Complete variable domain (other parts from reference TRBV5-1 and TRBJ2-2): KAGVTQTPRYLIKTRGQQVTLSCSPISGHRSVSWYQQTPGQGLQFLFEYFSETQRNKGNFPGRFSGRQFSNSRSEMNVSTLELGDSALYLCASSLGGTGELFFGEGSRLTVL.

The chain has TRBV28 and TRBJ2-1; weak D call: TRBD2 (6 bases). Looked up from germline, CDR1 is MDHEN and CDR2 is SYDVKM. Trimming removed 5 bases at V and 12 bases at J, with 11 bases between. The CDR3 is 11 amino acids. CDR3 amino acids: CASSLASGQFF. As DNA, the CDR3 is TGTGCCAGCAGTCTAGCGTCCGGGCAGTTCTTC.

This clone showed up just once. The chain is built from TRBV5-1 and TRBJ2-1; the match to TRBD2 covers 9 bases. Germline CDR1 and CDR2: SGHRS and YFSETQ. J lost 6 bases, V lost 2 bases, and 6 bases had no gene match. The CDR3 covers 15 residues. CDR3 region: CASSLIAGEGNEQFF. The CDR3 DNA sequence: TGCGCCAGCAGCTTAATAGCGGGGGAAGGCAATGAGCAGTTCTTC.

As DNA, the CDR3 is TGTGCCAGCAGCTTAACGACGGGGCCACAAGAGACCCAGTACTTC. This codes for CASSLTTGPQETQYF. The chain carries TRBV7-3 and TRBJ2-5; D may be TRBD1 or TRBD2 (5 bases each). The CDR3 length is 15 residues. With 0 bases removed from V and 2 bases from J, the gap between germline ends came to 10 bases. Germline CDR1 reads SGHTA; CDR2 reads FQGTGA.

The rearrangement joins TRBV4-1 to TRBJ2-7; 12 positions match TRBD2. The J segment lost 0 bases and the V segment lost 4 bases, leaving 4 bases of the junction unmatched. The CDR3 is 16 amino acids. Germline V gene sequence: CDR1 MGHRA, CDR2 YSYEKL. The CDR3 nucleotides read TGCGCCAGCAGCCGAGGACTAGCGGGGAGCTCCTACGAGCAGTACTTC. Protein sequence: CASSRGLAGSSYEQYF.

This clone came up once. The rearrangement links TRBV30 to TRBJ2-7; the match to TRBD1 covers 7 bases. Germline V gene data show CDR1 as GTSNPN and CDR2 as SVGIG (reference sequence). The trim removed 7 bases at V and 3 bases at J, leaving 9 bases unmatched. CDR3 size: 13 residues. The CDR3 sequence is CALDDSGGYEQYF. DNA of the CDR3: TGTGCCTTGGACGATTCAGGGGGCTACGAGCAGTACTTC.

This chain connects TRBV7-9 to TRBJ1-5, with D possibly being TRBD1 (5 bases). With 0 bases removed from V and 2 bases from J, the gap between germline ends came to 5 bases. Looked up from germline, CDR1 is SEHNR and CDR2 is FQNEAQ (reference sequence). The CDR3 consists of 14 residues. CDR3 residues: CASSLAGGNQPQHF. CDR3 DNA: TGTGCCAGCAGCTTAGCAGGGGGCAATCAGCCCCAGCATTTT.

In this sample, this clone turned up once. The chain joins TRBV5-1 to TRBJ2-1; 8 positions match TRBD2. The CDR3 covers 16 residues. V trimming: 0 bases; J trimming: 6 bases; junction bases outside the gene matches: 8. CDR1 and CDR2 (germline): SGHRS, YFSETQ. The CDR3 DNA reads TGCGCCAGCAGCTTGGTGGACGGGAGGGCCGTCAATGAGCAGTTCTTC. Protein product: CASSLVDGRAVNEQFF.

This clone occurred a few times. The J gene is TRBJ2-7, the V gene TRBV19; maybe TRBD2 (6 bases). The CDR3 has 14 residues. CDR1 is LNHDA and CDR2 is SQIVND in the germline V gene (reference sequence). V shed 1 base and J shed 6 bases, with 13 bases lying between them. CDR3 in amino acids: CASSIGRDSPEQYF. In nucleotides, the CDR3 is TGTGCCAGTAGTATAGGACGGGACTCGCCCGAGCAGTACTTC.

The CDR3 spells CASSPPGQAMPQHF. Here the CDR3 DNA reads TGTGCCAGTAGTCCACCGGGACAGGCGATGCCCCAGCATTTT. V gene TRBV19 combines with J gene TRBJ1-5; 8 nucleotides agree with TRBD1. This CDR3 has 14 residues. Germline assignment: CDR1 LNHDA and CDR2 SQIVND (reference sequence). V shed 5 bases and J 9 bases; nucleotides not matched to a gene: 9.

This clone has more than one count but fewer than ten. This sequence joins TRBV4-1 and TRBJ1-2, with D unclear. The germline V gene encodes CDR1 MGHRA and CDR2 YSYEKL. The CDR3 has 12 amino acids. The V and J ends lost 1 base and 7 bases respectively, with 7 bases between them. Here the CDR3 reads CASSQASGGYTF. The CDR3 coding sequence is TGCGCCAGCAGCCAAGCGTCGGGTGGCTACACCTTC.

The chain recombines TRBV27 with TRBJ1-4; TRBD1 agrees at 9 bases. The germline CDR1 and CDR2 sequences are MNHEY and SMNVEV (reference sequence). The V and J ends lost 3 bases and 6 bases, in that order; junction bases with no gene match: 5. The CDR3 is made up of 15 amino acids. CDR3 in DNA: TGTGCCAGCAGTTTTGAGACAGGGGGAGATGAAAAACTGTTTTTT. Encoded protein: CASSFETGGDEKLFF. Complete variable domain (other parts from reference TRBV27 and TRBJ1-4): EAQVTQNPRYLITVTGKKLTVTCSQNMNHEYMSWYRQDPGLGLRQIYYSMNVEVTDKGDVPEGYKVSRKEKRNFPLILESPSPNQTSLYFCASSFETGGDEKLFFGSGTQLSVL.

The chain joins TRBV5-1 to TRBJ2-7; D might be TRBD1 (7 bases). This CDR3 is built from 19 residues. V shed 0 bases and J shed 4 bases, with 26 bases lying between them. Germline CDR1 reads SGHRS; CDR2 reads YFSETQ. CDR3 in DNA: TGCGCCAGCAGCTTGGACTTCCGAACGGAGGGGGCGCGGAGTTACGAGCAGTACTTC. Translated: CASSLDFRTEGARSYEQYF.

In its sample, this clone was seen a few times. V is TRBV6-5 and J is TRBJ1-4, with 10 nucleotides matching TRBD1. From germline, CDR1 is MNHEY and CDR2 SVGAGI. The junction had 8 bases not matched to a gene; V was cut back by 7 bases and J by 6 bases. The CDR3 runs to 15 residues. The CDR3 DNA follows: TGTGCCAGCAAGAATCCCGGGACAGGGGATGAAAAACTGTTTTTT. Its translation is CASKNPGTGDEKLFF.

This clone showed up just a few times. V usage is TRBV7-9 and J usage is TRBJ1-6; tentatively, D is TRBD1 (5 bases). This CDR3 contains 15 residues. Germline V CDR1 and CDR2: SEHNR, FQNEAQ (reference sequence). Trimming removed 5 bases at V and 6 bases at J, with 14 bases between. CDR3 sequence (DNA): TGTGCCAGCAGCCCCGACCAGGGTCCTAATTCACCCCTCCACTTT. Its translation: CASSPDQGPNSPLHF.

The chain couples TRBV5-1 to TRBJ1-1; D possibly corresponds to TRBD1 (5 bases). V lost 1 base, J lost 2 bases, and 15 bases lay in between. The CDR3 covers 16 residues. Germline V gives CDR1 SGHRS, CDR2 YFSETQ. The CDR3 protein is CASSLLGTGGNTEAFF. The DNA of the CDR3 is TGCGCCAGCAGCTTGCTGGGTACTGGGGGTAACACTGAAGCTTTCTTT.